This T cell receptor (beta chain) was sequenced during a study of PD-1 blockade in classical Hodgkin lymphoma. Regarding the study as a whole: With respect to the repertoire differences, their causes, possibly disease activity or prior therapy, remain undefined. Patients who began taking nivolumab under 1 year after ASCT were left out.

About this clone: Its matching antigen is unknown.

Using immunoSEQ multiplex PCR, the repertoire was profiled, and TCRdb retains in-frame clones only, with some absent. The sample shows about 41,000 clones, over 70% of them seen only once. With no exception, relapse followed autologous stem cell transplantation in all patients, and brentuximab vedotin exposure varied. Germline V gene lookup returns CDR1 SGHTA and CDR2 FQGNSA. The length of the CDR3 is 15 residues. The V end lost 5 bases, the J end lost 3 bases, and 13 bases lay between the germline ends. The clonotype originates from a human donor with classical Hodgkin lymphoma. Here the sequenced sample was peripheral blood mononuclear cells (PBMCs), taken at baseline. The rearrangement uses TRBV7-2 and TRBJ1-4; unclear D gene. The CDR3 is CASSLKVSANEKLFF. CDR3 in DNA: TGTGCCAGCAGCCTCAAGGTCTCGGCTAATGAAAAACTGTTTTTT.